Included here is one TCR beta chain sequence, with context. No antigen is known for it. These data are taken from a study of T-cell memory formation after mild COVID-19. On the study more broadly: For the most part, TCR clusters were specific to one donor.

General study results and limits: Clones that shrank (day 15 to 85) were balanced CD4/CD8, whereas later expanders leaned CD4+. There was no confirmation that second-wave clones peaking on day 37 were SARS-CoV-2 specific.

Constant-segment primers served in 5'RACE that generated TCR alpha and TCR beta cDNA libraries bearing sample barcodes and UMIs. TCRdb re-analysed the 5' RACE reads in MiXCR, keeping a single row per CDR3 protein. The repertoire holds around 260,000 distinct CDR3 sequences, 15% to 20% seen once, with around 23% in the top ten. Germline CDR1 reads SGHRS; CDR2 reads YFSETQ. V lost 0 bases and J lost 7, with 7 bases in between. CDR3 size: 12 residues. The sequence came from a man aged 18 to 29 who had mild COVID-19 (a few samples of this study predate the infection). Cell type and time point are not known. The rearrangement uses TRBV5-1 and TRBJ1-1; D gene unclear. Sample: PBMCs or a T cell subset sorted from them (not recorded which). The CDR3 protein is CASSLAPDEAFF. The DNA of the CDR3 is TGCGCCAGCAGCTTGGCCCCAGATGAAGCTTTCTTT. Combining the CDR3 with reference TRBV5-1 and TRBJ1-1 gives the whole variable domain KAGVTQTPRYLIKTRGQQVTLSCSPISGHRSVSWYQQTPGQGLQFLFEYFSETQRNKGNFPGRFSGRQFSNSRSEMNVSTLELGDSALYLCASSLAPDEAFFGQGTRLTVV.